This section outlines one TCR beta chain sequence together with its context. Its antigen is currently unknown. This sample is part of a study of cytomegalovirus exposure and HLA in healthy donors. Study-level points and caveats: In a later analysis, V- and J-gene trimming of beta chains associated with a DCLRE1C missense variant, replicated independently.

The CDR3 consists of 17 residues. Trimming pared 1 base from V and 0 bases from J, leaving 16 bases between. Germline CDR1 is SGHVT and CDR2 is SQSDAQ. The PCR used 60 Vbeta and 13 Jbeta primers. Profiled with immunoSEQ multiplex PCR; TCRdb holds only in-frame clones, not every one. Of about 150,000 clones in the sample, less than 9.5% were seen once. The genes are TRBV7-4 and TRBJ2-7, with D perhaps TRBD2 (6 bases). The sequence was obtained from a male donor in good health and CMV-seronegative. Specimen: PBMCs. In DNA, the CDR3 is TGTGCCAGCAGCTTAGAACTAGCCGCCGGGAGCTCCTACGAGCAGTACTTC. Translating it yields CASSLELAAGSSYEQYF.